This is a list of T cell receptor beta chains from one sample in a study of CXCR3-negative and CXCR3-positive naive CD8 T cells. With the 5' RACE reads reprocessed, TCRdb shows one record per CDR3 protein and no DNA. Its table lists 150,000 or so distinct CDR3 sequences. The specimen was naive CXCR3+ CD8+ T cells from blood. These receptors originate from a human donor in good health. Some clones in this sample may be carry-over from other donors' samples. The CDR3 runs from the conserved cysteine through the conserved F or W. Fields, in order: J gene, V gene, CDR3 protein.

TRBJ2-1	TRBV29-1	CSVLTSNEQFF
TRBJ2-1	TRBV5-1	CASSQDIGVGNEQFF
TRBJ2-3	TRBV20-1	CSARDLDRGTDTQYF
TRBJ1-3	TRBV6-5	CASSPRTGTSESGNTIYF
TRBJ1-5	TRBV21-1	CASSKIRDRVNQPQHF
TRBJ2-2	TRBV14	CASSHPWGANTGELFF
TRBJ1-1	TRBV7-2	CASNNWGQLNTEAFF
TRBJ2-5	TRBV7-3	CASSSTGEETKYF
TRBJ2-1	TRBV11-2	CASSLGQVGVHEQFF
TRBJ1-1	TRBV12-3/TRBV12-4	CASSLGTSEAFF
TRBJ1-5	TRBV20-1	CSASPELGQENNQPQHF
TRBJ2-7	TRBV4-3	CASSQDTGRLSYEQYF
TRBJ2-7	TRBV27	CASSPISGRGYEQYF
TRBJ2-7	TRBV20-1	CSARDRERYEQYF
TRBJ1-2	TRBV5-1	CASSLPGTDYGYTF
TRBJ1-1	TRBV7-9	CASSPTGGGNTEAFF
TRBJ1-2	TRBV4-3	CASSHVRDITNYGYTF
TRBJ1-5	TRBV5-6	CASSLGQGSQPQHF
TRBJ1-6	TRBV4-2	CASSQDLGGNSPLHF
TRBJ2-7	TRBV29-1	CSVAPGQNYERYF
TRBJ1-4	TRBV4-3	CASSQGQGKEKLFF
TRBJ2-3	TRBV3-1	CASSQKIGTSGVEDTQYF
TRBJ2-5	TRBV2	CASSEGTSGSETQYF
TRBJ1-1	TRBV19	CATRDSVNTEAFF
TRBJ2-1	TRBV12-3/TRBV12-4	CASSFGAGAYNEQFF
TRBJ2-1	TRBV7-9	CASSLWLAGNHNEQFF
TRBJ2-2	TRBV7-6	CAVEGYTGELFF
TRBJ2-7	TRBV7-9	CASSLIVGPSSYEQYF
TRBJ2-2	TRBV20-1	CSARGEQNTGELFF
TRBJ1-6	TRBV4-2	CASSQGKTVWDSPLHF
TRBJ2-5	TRBV7-2	CASSPSLSLLPGGGETQYF
TRBJ2-6	TRBV21-1	CASSNPRGSGANVLTF
TRBJ2-1	TRBV28	CASSTSLLSGTSGNNEQFF
TRBJ2-2	TRBV6-7	CATSGTGSTGELFF
TRBJ2-3	TRBV20-1	CSATTPERPTTDTQYF
TRBJ2-7	TRBV6-6	CASRPGLVYEQYF
TRBJ2-1	TRBV4-2	CASSQDMRGASYNEQFF
TRBJ1-1	TRBV29-1	CSSRTDLNTEAFF
TRBJ1-4	TRBV7-9	CASSFGQLNEKLFF
TRBJ1-5	TRBV28	CASSFSQGARQPQHF
TRBJ2-1	TRBV12-3/TRBV12-4	CASSQTDNEQFF
TRBJ2-5	TRBV3-1	CASSQVSSGAPPKETQYF
TRBJ2-1	TRBV3-1	CASSQSFTIATYNEQFF
TRBJ2-2	TRBV7-3	CASSSSGETGELFF
TRBJ1-2	TRBV5-1	CASSLASDSNYGYTF
TRBJ2-5	TRBV7-9	CASSSGQAETQCF
TRBJ1-1	TRBV29-1	CSAYDLRGATEAFF
TRBJ2-1	TRBV15	CATSRGSGDIYNEQFF
TRBJ2-7	TRBV7-9	CASSYYYEQYF
TRBJ2-1	TRBV5-1	CASSWASSYNEQFF
TRBJ2-1	TRBV7-7	CASSLDFRGKADEQFF